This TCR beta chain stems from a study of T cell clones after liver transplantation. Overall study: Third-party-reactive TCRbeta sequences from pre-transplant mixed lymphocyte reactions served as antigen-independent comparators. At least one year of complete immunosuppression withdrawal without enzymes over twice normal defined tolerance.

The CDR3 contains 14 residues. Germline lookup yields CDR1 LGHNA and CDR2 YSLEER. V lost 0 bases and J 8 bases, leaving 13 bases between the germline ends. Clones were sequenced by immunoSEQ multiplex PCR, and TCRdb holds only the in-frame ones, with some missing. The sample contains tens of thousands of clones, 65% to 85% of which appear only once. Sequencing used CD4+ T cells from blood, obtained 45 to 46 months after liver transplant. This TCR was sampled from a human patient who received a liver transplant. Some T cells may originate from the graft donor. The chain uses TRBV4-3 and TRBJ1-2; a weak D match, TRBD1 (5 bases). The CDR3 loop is CASSQDLGVEGYTF. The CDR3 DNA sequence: TGCGCCAGCAGCCAAGATTTGGGGGTGGAAGGCTACACCTTC.